The sequence of this T cell receptor (beta chain) was determined in a study of PD-1 blockade in classical Hodgkin lymphoma. Study in general: Patients in the cohort were put on intravenous nivolumab, 3 mg/kg every 2 weeks.

The CDR3 contains 18 residues. Germline assignment: CDR1 SGHVS and CDR2 FNYEAQ. Trimming cost V 1 base and J 1 base; bases outside gene matches: 4. As for time point: cycle 4 day 1 (C4D1), after less than seven weeks of nivolumab. Every patient had relapsed following autologous stem cell transplantation, and cohorts differed in brentuximab vedotin exposure. Repertoires were generated with immunoSEQ multiplex PCR, while TCRdb's copy carries only in-frame clones and drops some. This table has about 93,000 clones, around four fifths appearing once. This sequence was found in a human donor with classical Hodgkin lymphoma. The starting material was peripheral blood mononuclear cells (PBMCs), obtained before the fourth cycle of nivolumab. This chain links TRBV7-6 with TRBJ2-1, with 13 bases that match TRBD2. Here the CDR3 reads CASSLVLAGGFSYNEQFF. The CDR3 nucleotides read TGTGCCAGCAGCTTAGTACTAGCGGGGGGGTTTTCCTACAATGAGCAGTTCTTC.